These 32 T cell receptor beta chains were all obtained from the same sample, sequenced in a study of T cell clonotyping in hematopoietic cell transplantation. Noted time point: recipient sample about 28 days before transplant, after cytoreduction. The method was immunoSEQ multiplex PCR; TCRdb's version includes in-frame clones alone and lacks a portion of them. The sample includes 29,000 or so clones, about 74% of them seen just once. Here the sequenced sample was peripheral blood mononuclear cells, taken before stem cell transplant. These receptor sequences come from a woman aged 30 to 39 with chronic myeloid leukemia. Some clones in this sample may be carry-over from other donors' samples.

The rearrangement joins TRBV7-2 to TRBJ2-7; the D gene is possibly TRBD1 (6 bases). The V gene's germline CDR1 is SGHTA and CDR2 FQGNSA. CDR3 length: 15 residues. Deletions cut 5 bases from V and 4 bases from J, with 18 bases between. DNA for the CDR3: TGTGCCAGCAGCCCTGAGTCGGGACAAACTTACGAGCAGTACGTC. Protein: CASSPESGQTYEQYV.

The rearrangement joins TRBV2 to TRBJ1-2, with D possibly matching TRBD1 (6 bases). The CDR3 has 15 residues. The V end was cut by 6 bases, the J end by 4 bases, with 18 bases between. Germline lookup yields CDR1 SNHLY and CDR2 FYNNEI. Here the CDR3 reads CASRVRWGGGYGYTF. The CDR3 region has the DNA TGTGCCAGCAGAGTCCGTTGGGGGGGCGGCTATGGCTACACCTTC. The whole variable domain, filled in from reference TRBV2 and TRBJ1-2, reads EPEVTQTPSHQVTQMGQEVILRCVPISNHLYFYWYRQILGQKVEFLVSFYNNEISEKSEIFDDQFSVERPDGSNFTLKIRSTKLEDSAMYFCASRVRWGGGYGYTFGSGTRLTVV.

The J gene is TRBJ1-6, the V gene TRBV4-2, with D hard to call. The CDR3 contains 16 residues. V lost 5 bases and J 7 bases, leaving 18 bases between the germline ends. From germline, CDR1 is LGHNA and CDR2 YNFKEQ. In nucleotides, the CDR3 is TGTGCCAGCAGCGGAAACAGTCCGAACGGGAATTCACCCCTCCACTTT. This gives the protein CASSGNSPNGNSPLHF.

This clone appeared a few times. The V and J genes are TRBV5-1 and TRBJ1-1; no clear D gene. The CDR3 sequence is 13 residues long. Germline V lookup: CDR1 SGHRS, CDR2 YFSETQ. Deletions cut 2 bases from V and 6 bases from J, with 11 bases between. This CDR3 is CASSLFGRSEAFF. As DNA, the CDR3 is TGCGCCAGCAGCTTATTCGGACGCTCTGAAGCTTTCTTT.

J is TRBJ2-7 and V is TRBV23-1; a possible D gene is TRBD2 (6 bases). TRBV23-1 is given ORF status, its function remaining uncertain. The CDR3 spans 17 residues. Trimming cost V 4 bases and J 9 bases, with 28 bases left between them. The CDR3: CASSRGVLASSLERQYV. The CDR3 DNA reads as TGCGCCAGCAGTCGGGGGGTTTTAGCTTCTTCCCTCGAGCGGCAGTACGTC.

The V and J genes are TRBV6-5 and TRBJ2-5, with D possibly matching TRBD2 (5 bases). Germline V gene data show CDR1 as MNHEY and CDR2 as SVGAGI. This CDR3 contains 15 residues. Trimming pared 0 bases from V and 2 bases from J, leaving 10 bases between. The CDR3 nucleotides are TGTGCCAGCAGTTACTCGCAGCGGTGGCAAGAGACCCAGTACTTC. This gives the protein CASSYSQRWQETQYF.

The gene calls are TRBV19 and TRBJ2-1; D may be TRBD2 (6 bases). The CDR3 runs to 15 residues. The ends were cut back, 3 bases at V and 8 bases at J, with 17 bases in the middle. Germline CDR1 is LNHDA and CDR2 is SQIVND (reference sequence). The CDR3 nucleotides are TGTGCCAGTAGTATCGGAGGGGTTTCGAGGGATGAGCAGTTCTTC. Translating gives CASSIGGVSRDEQFF.

Here the CDR3 DNA reads TGTGCCAGCATTGGACTAGCGGGGGGCCGAACCTACGAGCAGTACTTC. Residues: CASIGLAGGRTYEQYF. The genes are TRBV6-6 and TRBJ2-7; 14 nucleotides agree with TRBD2. The CDR3 length is 16 residues. Trimming at V came to 7 bases and at J to 2 bases, leaving 7 bases not matched to a gene. Germline V gene sequence: CDR1 MNHNY, CDR2 SVGAGI (reference sequence).

The V and J genes are TRBV6-1 and TRBJ2-5; D is unresolved. V gave up 3 bases and J gave up 5 bases, with 13 bases separating them. Germline V gene sequence: CDR1 MNHNS, CDR2 SASEGT. This CDR3 has 14 residues. CDR3 in DNA: TGTGCCAGCAGTGAGGCAGACTCGGTGGAGACCCAGTACTTC. Amino acid sequence: CASSEADSVETQYF.

This clone was detected only a few times. The chain uses TRBV19 and TRBJ1-4; tentatively, D is TRBD1 (6 bases). CDR3 length equals 14 residues. The germline V gene has CDR1 LNHDA and CDR2 SQIVND (reference sequence). The V end lost 3 bases, the J end lost 10 bases, and 15 bases lay between the germline ends. The CDR3 loop is CASSIGGGPSKLFF. Here the CDR3 DNA reads TGTGCCAGTAGTATTGGGGGGGGGCCATCAAAACTGTTTTTT.

V usage is TRBV5-6 and J usage is TRBJ1-3; D ambiguous. V lost 2 bases and J lost 3, with 3 bases in between. Germline lookup yields CDR1 SGHDT and CDR2 YYEEEE. This CDR3 has 12 residues. CDR3 loop: CASSFYGNTIYF. For the CDR3, the DNA is TGTGCCAGCAGCTTTTATGGAAACACCATATATTTT.

The chain is built from TRBV5-8 and TRBJ2-7; perhaps TRBD1 as D (5 bases). Germline V lookup: CDR1 SGHTS, CDR2 YDEGEE. The CDR3 loop spans 14 amino acids. Trimming left V 3 bases short and J 4 bases short, with 14 bases between. As DNA, the CDR3 is TGTGCCAGCAGCTCGGAATTCAGGGCTTACGAGCAGTACTTC. Translating gives CASSSEFRAYEQYF. The whole variable domain, filled in from reference TRBV5-8 and TRBJ2-7, reads EAGVTQSPTHLIKTRGQQATLRCSPISGHTSVYWYQQALGLGLQFLLWYDEGEERNRGNFPPRFSGRQFPNYSSELNVNALELEDSALYLCASSSEFRAYEQYFGPGTRLTVT.

The rearrangement joins TRBV4-2 to TRBJ1-3; D gene unclear. Looked up from germline, CDR1 is LGHNA and CDR2 is YNFKEQ. Trimming took off 0 bases at V and 0 bases at J, with 3 bases between the two ends. The CDR3 spans 14 residues. CDR3 nucleotides: TGTGCCAGCAGCCAAGATGCCTCTGGAAACACCATATATTTT. This encodes CASSQDASGNTIYF.

This clone was seen a single time. CDR3 amino acids: CASSKGGTSWDEQYV. CDR3 nucleotide sequence: TGTGCCAGCTCAAAAGGTGGGACTAGCTGGGACGAGCAGTACGTC. V and J are TRBV2 and TRBJ2-7, with 9 nucleotides matching TRBD2. CDR3 length equals 15 residues. CDR1 SNHLY and CDR2 FYNNEI come from the germline V gene. Losses at the gene ends were 8 bases for V and 5 bases for J; bases not matched to a gene: 13.

The chain links TRBV29-1 to TRBJ1-1; a weak D match, TRBD1 (6 bases). In germline, CDR1 is SQVTM, CDR2 ANQGSEA. The V and J ends lost 5 bases and 1 base respectively, with 17 bases between them. The CDR3 sequence is 15 residues long. CDR3 sequence reads: CSVRRPGQENTEAFF. The CDR3 DNA is TGCAGCGTTCGCCGTCCGGGACAAGAGAACACTGAAGCTTTCTTT.

The rearrangement links TRBV9 to TRBJ1-2; weak D call: TRBD1 (5 bases). The CDR3 extends over 14 amino acids. Germline CDR1 is SGDLS and CDR2 is YYNGEE. The V gene lost 0 bases and the J gene lost 4 bases, with 10 bases spanning the gap. The CDR3 DNA reads as TGTGCCAGCAGCGTAGATCCAGGGCTCTATGGCTACACCTTC. This gives the protein CASSVDPGLYGYTF.

The V call is TRBV6-5, the J call TRBJ1-2, with TRBD1 identical over 8 bases. V was clipped by 5 bases and J by 5 bases; unmatched bases: 7. The CDR3 sequence is 14 residues long. Germline assignment: CDR1 MNHEY and CDR2 SVGAGI. The CDR3: CASSLMDRVYGYTF. CDR3 DNA: TGTGCCAGCAGTCTCATGGACAGGGTGTATGGCTACACCTTC.

The chain joins TRBV6-5 to TRBJ2-2; no firm D call. Between the trimmed V and J ends, which lost 6 bases and 2 bases, there was a span of 4 bases. CDR3 length equals 12 residues. Germline CDR1 MNHEY, CDR2 SVGAGI. CDR3 loop: CASSHNTGELFF. The CDR3 bases are TGTGCCAGCAGCCATAACACCGGGGAGCTGTTTTTT.

The rearrangement links TRBV6-5 to TRBJ1-2, with unresolved D. The CDR3 consists of 13 residues. V was trimmed by 5 bases and J by 8 bases, leaving 15 bases between them. CDR1 and CDR2 from the germline V gene are MNHEY and SVGAGI. DNA of the CDR3: TGTGCCAGCAGTCTTTCGGGCACCCTAGGCTACACCTTC. Protein product: CASSLSGTLGYTF.

This clone was counted only a few times. The V call is TRBV5-1, the J call TRBJ1-2, with a possible D match to TRBD1 (6 bases). Germline V CDR1 and CDR2: SGHRS, YFSETQ. The CDR3 is 13 residues long. V was clipped by 0 bases and J by 4 bases, with 7 bases between them. The CDR3 DNA reads TGCGCCAGCAGCTTGGGACAGGTCTATGGCTACACCTTC. It codes for CASSLGQVYGYTF.

The chain has TRBV19 and TRBJ2-3, with 10 nucleotides matching TRBD2. Germline V gene lookup returns CDR1 LNHDA and CDR2 SQIVND (reference sequence). V shed 7 bases, J shed 4 bases, and the junction held 8 bases outside the gene matches. The CDR3 loop spans 15 amino acids. The CDR3 sequence: CASTPTAGGADTQYF. CDR3 nucleotide sequence: TGTGCCAGTACCCCAACAGCGGGGGGGGCAGATACGCAGTATTTT.

The count of this clone is one. The chain has TRBV7-9 and TRBJ2-5; D is tentatively TRBD1 or TRBD2 (5 bases each). The CDR3 has 15 residues. Germline V gives CDR1 SEHNR, CDR2 FQNEAQ (reference sequence). V dropped 2 bases and J dropped 4 bases, with 14 bases sitting between them. DNA of the CDR3: TGTGCCAGCAGCTTAAAGTCCCTAGGGACAGAGACCCAGTACTTC. It translates to CASSLKSLGTETQYF.

The chain employs TRBV2 and TRBJ2-5; 8 positions match TRBD2. Unmatched junction bases numbered 9, after V lost 0 bases and J lost 0 bases. The CDR3 runs 18 residues. The germline V gene has CDR1 SNHLY and CDR2 FYNNEI. CDR3 amino acids: CASSEAGRGATYQETQYF. CDR3 DNA: TGTGCCAGCAGTGAAGCGGGGCGGGGGGCGACCTACCAAGAGACCCAGTACTTC.

In this sample, this clone turned up once. The chain is built from TRBV2 and TRBJ2-7; D gene unclear. This CDR3 contains 12 residues. V lost 9 bases, J lost 7 bases, and 16 bases lay in between. Germline V lookup: CDR1 SNHLY, CDR2 FYNNEI. The CDR3 DNA follows: TGTGCCAGTGGGAAGAGCCCCCTGGAGCAGTACTTC. This translates into CASGKSPLEQYF.

This chain uses TRBV2 with TRBJ2-6, with D unresolved. V was clipped by 5 bases and J by 2 bases, with 13 bases between them. The CDR3 totals 16 residues. Germline CDR1 and CDR2: SNHLY and FYNNEI. The CDR3 DNA follows: TGTGCCAGCAGTCCCCGAGGTTACACTGGGGCCAACGTCCTGACTTTC. Residues: CASSPRGYTGANVLTF.

The chain employs TRBV5-4 and TRBJ2-7, with D unresolved. The CDR3 length is 13 residues. Trimming cost V 4 bases and J 4 bases, with 12 bases left between them. Germline CDR1 is SGHNT and CDR2 is YYREEE (reference sequence). DNA for the CDR3: TGTGCCAGCAGCGAAAGACCAGTATACGAGCAGTACTTC. The encoded protein is CASSERPVYEQYF.

The V and J genes are TRBV30 and TRBJ1-3, with D unclear. Per the germline V gene, CDR1 is GTSNPN and CDR2 is SVGIG (reference sequence). This CDR3 contains 14 residues. Trimming cost V 2 bases and J 1 base, with 9 bases left between them. The CDR3 is CAWSPGISGNTIYF. As DNA, the CDR3 is TGTGCCTGGAGTCCCGGGATTTCTGGAAACACCATATATTTT.

The V gene is TRBV5-1, the J gene TRBJ2-7; TRBD1 matches 9 bases. This CDR3 has 13 amino acids. Trimming cost V 3 bases and J 6 bases; bases outside gene matches: 4. Germline V gene lookup returns CDR1 SGHRS and CDR2 YFSETQ. As DNA, the CDR3 is TGCGCCAGCAGCTGGACAGGGGAATCCGAGCAGTACTTC. Translating gives CASSWTGESEQYF.

The V gene is TRBV6-4, the J gene TRBJ2-2, with 9 nucleotides matching TRBD1. Germline V gives CDR1 MRHNA, CDR2 SNTAGT. V was clipped by 6 bases and J by 5 bases; unmatched bases: 1. There are 13 residues in the CDR3. The CDR3 reads CASRGQGTGELFF. DNA of the CDR3: TGTGCCAGCAGGGGACAGGGTACCGGGGAGCTGTTTTTT.

This clone was seen a single time. V is TRBV27 and J is TRBJ2-7; the D gene could be TRBD1 or TRBD2 (6 bases each). Deletions cut 2 bases from V and 1 base from J, with 9 bases between. CDR1 MNHEY and CDR2 SMNVEV come from the germline V gene (reference sequence). The CDR3 runs to 14 residues. CDR3 in DNA: TGTGCCAGCAGTTTAATAGGGGGGTCCTACGAGCAGTACTTC. Its translation: CASSLIGGSYEQYF.

J is TRBJ1-6 and V is TRBV6-6, with 8 bases lining up with TRBD1. The CDR3 loop spans 15 amino acids. CDR1 is MNHNY, CDR2 SVGAGI, per germline (reference sequence). Trimming took 4 bases from V and 9 from J; bases not matched to a gene: 8. The CDR3 region is CASSWGTGGGSPLHF. The CDR3 DNA follows: TGTGCCAGCAGTTGGGGGACAGGAGGAGGTTCACCCCTCCACTTT.

The chain employs TRBV6-5 and TRBJ1-1, with D perhaps TRBD1 (5 bases). This CDR3 is 15 amino acids long. Trimming cost V 5 bases and J 1 base, with 14 bases left between them. The V gene's germline CDR1 is MNHEY and CDR2 SVGAGI. This chain's CDR3 is CASSQAGLGNTEAFF. CDR3 sequence (DNA): TGTGCCAGCAGTCAGGCGGGGCTGGGGAACACTGAAGCTTTCTTT.